This T cell receptor beta chain originates from a study of blood T cell repertoires in COVID-19. In the original processing: The authors estimated nucleated cell counts from reference gene primer amplification. Measured with immunoSEQ multiplex PCR; TCRdb has only the in-frame clones, and not every one. D and trimming come from the DNA, and the V and J calls and clone size come from that table. The sample carries over 150,000 clones, around 82% recorded once. This CDR3 has 12 amino acids. The ends were cut back, 7 bases at V and 4 bases at J, with 13 bases in the middle. CDR1 is SQVTM and CDR2 is ANQGSEA in the germline V gene.

The sequencing sample was made of peripheral blood. This clonotype was sampled from a woman in her seventies who had recovered from COVID-19. The chain has TRBV29-1 and TRBJ1-1, with TRBD1 as a possible D gene (6 bases). The CDR3 here is CSAHRVGTEAFF. CDR3 bases: TGCAGCGCACACAGGGTGGGCACTGAAGCTTTCTTT.